The T cell receptor beta chain under discussion was sequenced for a study of OX40 agonist ivuxolimab in advanced cancers. A note on the overall study: Ivuxolimab was a fully human IgG2 agonistic monoclonal antibody targeting the costimulatory receptor OX40 (CD134). Three dose-escalation patients achieved partial responses, one with hepatocellular carcinoma and two with cutaneous melanoma. Patients were allowed to have had prior anti-PD-1, anti-PD-L1 or anti-CTLA-4 therapy, and roughly 40% of the dose-escalation patients had previously received checkpoint inhibitors. In the dose-escalation cohort, around four fifths of patients were male, and the mean age was approximately 60 years, with a range of roughly 20 to 85. The paper describes the monotherapy dose-escalation part (N of about 57 patients) of the phase I trial of ivuxolimab. Peripheral TCRbeta sequencing aimed to test whether ivuxolimab altered TCR sequence diversity and caused clonal T-cell expansion. Intravenous ivuxolimab was administered to patients every 2 weeks at six dose levels: 0.01, 0.1, 0.3, 1.5, 3 and 10 mg/kg. Of the 52 patients in dose escalation, about 20 had hepatocellular carcinoma, about 15 had melanoma, 9 had renal cell carcinoma and 9 had head and neck cancer.

The research as a whole found: After ivuxolimab, more expanded clones were found on average in CD8+ T cells than in CD4+ T cells. At doses from 0.1 to 3.0 mg/kg, clonal expansion was seen in both CD4+ and CD8+ blood T cells between baseline and week 6. The antigen specificity of the clonally expanded peripheral T cells was not determined. In the 0.1-3.0 mg/kg groups, partial responders had among the lowest normalized peripheral clonal expansion, particularly in CD8+ T cells. Low levels of normalized T-cell clonal expansion were also seen in some patients who did not respond.

To sequence the TCRbeta CDR3 region, genomic DNA was isolated from the sorted cells. TCRbeta CDR3 regions were sequenced using the immunoSEQ Assay. This immuneACCESS table, as held by TCRdb, lists in-frame sequences with V and J called but not all clones. Of the missing ones, under half trace to an unresolved V gene in checked studies; the others have no known cause. This sample lists just over 90,000 clones; 90% to 95% were detected once. Over 2% of the sample lies in the top ten. Remarks on this clone: Its antigen remains unidentified. No base quality values were provided; no much bigger clone lies one nucleotide off.

Including cysteine and phenylalanine, the CDR3 has 14 amino acids. The CDR3 DNA has 42 bases and is translated from base 1. V gives up 1 base and J gives up 5 bases, and the segment between their germline ends measures 11 bases. Based on the germline V gene, the CDR1 and CDR2 sequences are LGHNA and YSLEER. Patients with a history of autoimmune disease or receiving systemic immunosuppression were excluded from the trial. Peripheral blood for TCR sequencing was drawn from every dose cohort at baseline, at cycle 4 day 1 and at cycle 7 day 1. The samples were taken from a phase I, first-in-human, multicenter, open-label dose-escalation trial of ivuxolimab. Adults with locally advanced or metastatic melanoma, renal cell, hepatocellular, or head and neck squamous cell carcinoma were enrolled in the trial. CD4+ and CD8+ T cells were sorted separately from peripheral blood before TCR sequencing.

The sample here was CD4+ or CD8+ T cells sorted from blood, taken in a trial of the OX40 agonist ivuxolimab. This TCR was recovered from an adult with an advanced solid tumor such as melanoma, head and neck, liver or kidney cancer. The chain employs TRBV4-3 and TRBJ1-1; the D gene lacks a confident call. The CDR3 region has the sequence CASSQADTGTEAFF. The sequenced DNA is TGCGCCAGCAGCCAAGCAGACACTGGGACTGAAGCTTTCTTT.